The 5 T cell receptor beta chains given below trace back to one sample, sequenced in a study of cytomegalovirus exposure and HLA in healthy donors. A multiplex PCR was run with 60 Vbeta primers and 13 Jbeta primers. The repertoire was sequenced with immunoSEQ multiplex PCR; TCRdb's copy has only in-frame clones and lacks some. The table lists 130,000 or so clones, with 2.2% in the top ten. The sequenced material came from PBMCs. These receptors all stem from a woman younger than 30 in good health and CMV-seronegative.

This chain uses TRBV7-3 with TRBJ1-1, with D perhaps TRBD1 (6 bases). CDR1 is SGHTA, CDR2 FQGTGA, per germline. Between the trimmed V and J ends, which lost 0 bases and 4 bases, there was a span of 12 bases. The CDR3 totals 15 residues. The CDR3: CASSLTDSFTTEAFF. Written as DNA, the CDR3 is TGTGCCAGCAGCTTAACGGACAGCTTCACCACTGAAGCTTTCTTT. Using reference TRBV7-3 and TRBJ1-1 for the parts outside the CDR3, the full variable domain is GAGVSQTPSNKVTEKGKYVELRCDPISGHTALYWYRQSLGQGPEFLIYFQGTGAADDSGLPNDRFFAVRPEGSVSTLKIQRTERGDSAVYLCASSLTDSFTTEAFFGQGTRLTVV.

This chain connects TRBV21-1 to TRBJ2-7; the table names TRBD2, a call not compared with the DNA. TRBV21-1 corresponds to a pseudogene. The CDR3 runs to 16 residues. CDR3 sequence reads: CASSKRLRAGYYEQYV. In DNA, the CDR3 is TGTGCCAGCAGCAAACGCCTGCGAGCGGGATACTACGAGCAGTACGTC.

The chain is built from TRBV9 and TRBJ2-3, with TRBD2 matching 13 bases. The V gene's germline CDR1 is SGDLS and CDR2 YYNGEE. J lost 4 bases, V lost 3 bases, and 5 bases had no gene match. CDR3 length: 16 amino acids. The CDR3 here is CASSGGTSGMADTQYF. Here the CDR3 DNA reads TGTGCCAGCAGCGGCGGGACTAGCGGGATGGCAGATACGCAGTATTTT.

The CDR3 nucleotides read TGTGCCAGCAGGGGACAGGGGGCGCCTGGCTACACCTTC. As protein: CASRGQGAPGYTF. The rearrangement uses TRBV6-5 and TRBJ1-2, with 12 bases matching TRBD1. CDR1 is MNHEY, CDR2 SVGAGI, per germline. The V and J ends lost 6 bases and 7 bases, in that order; junction bases with no gene match: 3. The CDR3 length is 13 residues.

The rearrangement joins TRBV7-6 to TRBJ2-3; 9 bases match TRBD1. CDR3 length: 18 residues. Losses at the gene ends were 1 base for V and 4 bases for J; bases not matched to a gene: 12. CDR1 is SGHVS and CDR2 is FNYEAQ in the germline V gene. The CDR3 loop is CASSLVFGGTGSPDTQYF. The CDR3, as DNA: TGTGCCAGCAGCTTAGTCTTTGGTGGGACAGGGAGCCCAGATACGCAGTATTTT. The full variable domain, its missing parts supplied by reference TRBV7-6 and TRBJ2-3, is GAGVSQSPRYKVTKRGQDVALRCDPISGHVSLYWYRQALGQGPEFLTYFNYEAQQDKSGLPNDRFSAERPEGSISTLTIQRTEQRDSAMYRCASSLVFGGTGSPDTQYFGPGTRLTVL.